One sample yielded the 20 T cell receptor beta chains listed below, sequenced in a study of T cell clonality in common variable immunodeficiency. TCRdb's table, derived via immunoSEQ multiplex PCR, lists solely in-frame clones and lacks some. Sampling found approximately 81,000 clones, none seen once. Sequencing was done on a sample of peripheral blood mononuclear cells. The receptors were gathered from a person between 18 and 69 years old in good health.

This clone occurred many times. The read terminates 3 residues before the CDR3 end, so the remaining end is supplied by the germline J gene. V usage is TRBV13 and J usage is TRBJ2-7; 8 bases are a match to TRBD1. The CDR3 sequence is 15 residues long. Losses at the gene ends were 4 bases for V and 2 bases for J; bases not matched to a gene: 7. CDR1 PRHDT and CDR2 FYEKMQ come from the germline V gene (reference sequence). This CDR3 reads CASSSGTGQAYEQYF. The CDR3 bases that were read are TGTGCCAGCAGCTCCGGGACAGGCCAGGCCTACGAG.

This clone occurred many times. The read ends 3 residues shy of where the CDR3 ends; the end is completed using the germline J gene. The V call is TRBV19, the J call TRBJ2-5; possibly TRBD1 for D (6 bases). V lost 0 bases and J 5 bases, leaving 13 bases between the germline ends. The CDR3 runs 15 residues. In germline, CDR1 is LNHDA, CDR2 SQIVND (reference sequence). CDR3 bases read: TGTGCCAGTAGTATAGATCACAGGGCCGGGGAGACC. Its protein is CASSIDHRAGET. The whole CDR3 reads CASSIDHRAGETQYF.

This clone was counted many times. The read ends 3 residues before the CDR3 terminus; that terminus is restored from the germline J gene. The chain carries TRBV20-1 and TRBJ2-7; 10 bases agree with TRBD2. The CDR3 contains 15 residues. The V gene end was trimmed by 1 base and the J gene end by 6 bases; junction bases not matched to a gene: 9. Germline assignment: CDR1 DFQATT and CDR2 SNEGSKA (reference sequence). The sequenced CDR3 bases are TGCAGTGCTAGAGCAGATAGCGGGAGGCGTAGCGAG. This codes for CSARADSGRRSE. From start to end, the CDR3 is CSARADSGRRSEQYF.

This clone was seen repeatedly, ten times or more. The CDR3 end is not reached by the read, which stops 3 residues before it; the germline J gene fills it in. The chain employs TRBV27 and TRBJ2-3; TRBD2 is a possible D gene (5 bases). Germline CDR1 reads MNHEY; CDR2 reads SMNVEV (reference sequence). Trimming removed 0 bases at V and 3 bases at J, with 16 bases between. This CDR3 has 17 amino acids. The chain's CDR3 is CASSLSPGLVITDTQYF. CDR3 DNA, as far as it was read: TGTGCCAGCAGTTTATCACCCGGACTCGTAATTACAGATACG.

This clone was picked up many times. The sequence runs out 3 residues before the end of the CDR3; the remainder is reconstructed from the germline J gene. The chain uses TRBV19 and TRBJ2-7, with D unclear. Germline-derived CDR1 and CDR2 are LNHDA and SQIVND (reference sequence). The CDR3 is made up of 13 amino acids. Trimming left V 3 bases short and J 2 bases short, with 8 bases between. CDR3 loop: CASSMTGTYEQYF. The part of the CDR3 DNA that was read is TGTGCCAGTAGTATGACTGGCACCTACGAG.

This clone was seen many times. The sequenced fragment ends 3 residues before the CDR3 boundary, so the rest is inferred from the germline J gene. The rearrangement links TRBV29-1 to TRBJ1-3; D uncertain. The germline V gene has CDR1 SQVTM and CDR2 ANQGSEA. V was cut by 0 bases and J by 1 base, with 7 bases left in between. CDR3 length equals 14 residues. CDR3 loop: CSVEDQSSGNTIYF. The DNA read from the CDR3 is TGCAGCGTTGAAGATCAGTCATCTGGAAACACC.

In this sample, this clone turned up many times. Read data end 3 residues before the CDR3 end; the end is taken from the germline J gene. V is TRBV19 and J is TRBJ2-7, with 9 bases identical to TRBD1. Germline-derived CDR1 and CDR2 are LNHDA and SQIVND (reference sequence). J lost 1 base, V lost 8 bases, and 12 bases had no gene match. The CDR3 extends over 16 amino acids. CDR3 protein: CASGTLKGQGSYEQYF. CDR3 bases read: TGTGCCAGTGGGACCTTGAAGGGACAGGGATCCTACGAG.

This clone appeared many times. The read gets to within 3 residues of the CDR3 end, and the germline J gene fills in the rest. The gene calls are TRBV15 and TRBJ1-4, with 9 bases aligning to TRBD1. From germline, CDR1 is LNHNV and CDR2 YYDKDF (reference sequence). With V trimmed by 1 base and J by 5 bases, 2 bases remained unmatched. The CDR3 has 15 residues. The covered CDR3 bases are TGTGCCACCAGCAGAGCCGGGACAGGGAATGAAAAA. Protein product: CATSRAGTGNEK. The full CDR3 protein reads CATSRAGTGNEKLFF.

The sample holds many counts of this clone. The missing CDR3 end, 3 residues past where the read stops, is filled in from the germline J gene. The chain combines TRBV2 with TRBJ2-5; D is unclear. CDR1 is SNHLY, CDR2 FYNNEI, per germline. V lost 4 bases and J lost 5, with 11 bases in between. This CDR3 is 13 amino acids long. The CDR3 is CASSVVPAETQYF. CDR3 DNA (partial): TGTGCCAGCAGTGTCGTTCCCGCGGAGACC.

In this sample, this clone turned up many times. The read finishes 3 residues shy of the CDR3 end, and the germline J gene is used to complete it. The chain has TRBV19 and TRBJ1-3, with D maybe TRBD1 (6 bases). The CDR3 sequence is 15 residues long. In germline, CDR1 is LNHDA, CDR2 SQIVND (reference sequence). Trimming removed 6 bases from V and 1 base from J, with 13 bases in between. CDR3: CASRLDRTSGNTIYF. The sequenced CDR3 bases are TGTGCCAGTAGATTGGACAGAACATCTGGAAACACC.

This clone was counted at least ten times. With the read ending 3 residues before the CDR3 end, the germline J gene is used to fill in that end. The chain couples TRBV5-1 to TRBJ1-1; 9 bases match TRBD1. This CDR3 is 14 amino acids long. The ends lost 3 bases at V and 7 bases at J; junction bases unmatched: 7. Germline CDR1 is SGHRS and CDR2 is YFSETQ. The CDR3 protein is CASSSGQGRVEAFF. The part of the CDR3 DNA that was read is TGCGCCAGCAGCTCCGGACAGGGGAGAGTTGAA. The variable domain in full, completed from reference TRBV5-1 and TRBJ1-1, reads KAGVTQTPRYLIKTRGQQVTLSCSPISGHRSVSWYQQTPGQGLQFLFEYFSETQRNKGNFPGRFSGRQFSNSRSEMNVSTLELGDSALYLCASSSGQGRVEAFFGQGTRLTVV.

In its sample, this clone was seen many times. Read sequence stops 3 residues before the CDR3 end, and the germline J gene provides the missing end. V gene TRBV5-1 combines with J gene TRBJ2-1, with 9 positions matching TRBD1. This CDR3 contains 16 residues. Trimming cost V 3 bases and J 5 bases; bases outside gene matches: 9. In germline, CDR1 is SGHRS, CDR2 YFSETQ. The CDR3 bases that were read are TGCGCCAGCAGCTCCCGAACAGGGGGCCTTCACAATGAG. Its translation is CASSSRTGGLHNE. The whole CDR3 protein is CASSSRTGGLHNEQFF.

This clone was seen repeatedly, ten times or more. The observed sequence ends 3 residues before the CDR3 terminus, with the missing tail filled in from the germline J gene. J is TRBJ1-1 and V is TRBV7-2, with TRBD1 matching 7 bases. The V segment lost 5 bases and the J segment 0 bases; nucleotides outside the gene matches: 6. Germline V gene lookup returns CDR1 SGHTA and CDR2 FQGNSA. The CDR3 runs to 15 residues. CDR3 sequence: CASSLRTGVNTEAFF. The CDR3 bases that were read are TGTGCCAGCAGCCTAAGGACAGGAGTGAACACTGAA.

This clone was seen ten or more times. The read ends 3 residues before the CDR3 terminus; that terminus is restored from the germline J gene. The rearrangement uses TRBV19 and TRBJ2-1; 10 bases are a match to TRBD2. Germline CDR1 reads LNHDA; CDR2 reads SQIVND (reference sequence). Losses at the gene ends were 3 bases for V and 6 bases for J; bases not matched to a gene: 5. The CDR3 totals 15 residues. The CDR3 spells CASSIIAGGANEQFF. The part of the CDR3 DNA that was read is TGTGCCAGTAGTATCATAGCGGGAGGCGCCAATGAG.

This clone was counted ten times or more. The read ends 3 residues early relative to the CDR3; the germline J gene fills the gap. The J gene is TRBJ2-1, the V gene TRBV5-4; TRBD2 agrees at 7 bases. The V and J ends lost 1 base and 0 bases, in that order; junction bases with no gene match: 1. There are 15 residues in the CDR3. In germline, CDR1 is SGHNT, CDR2 YYREEE (reference sequence). CDR3 bases read: TGTGCCAGCAGCTTGAAGCGGGGCTCCTACAATGAG. This encodes CASSLKRGSYNE. The entire CDR3 is CASSLKRGSYNEQFF.

This clone occurred many times. Read sequence stops 3 residues before the CDR3 end, and the germline J gene provides the missing end. J is TRBJ1-1 and V is TRBV20-1; tentative D call: TRBD1 (6 bases). Trimming cost V 5 bases and J 3 bases, with 28 bases left between them. The CDR3 has 18 amino acids. Germline V gene lookup returns CDR1 DFQATT and CDR2 SNEGSKA (reference sequence). The covered CDR3 bases are TGCAGTGCTCAAAGTCCCCCACTTGGGGGGGGCTGGGACACTGAA. This codes for CSAQSPPLGGGWDTE. The whole CDR3 reads CSAQSPPLGGGWDTEAFF.

There are many counts of this clone. The sequence runs out 3 residues before the end of the CDR3; the remainder is reconstructed from the germline J gene. The chain couples TRBV30 to TRBJ2-7, with 7 bases aligning to TRBD1. The germline CDR1 and CDR2 sequences are GTSNPN and SVGIG (reference sequence). This CDR3 spans 15 amino acids. The trim removed 2 bases at V and 2 bases at J, leaving 9 bases unmatched. Incomplete CDR3 DNA: TGTGCCTGGAGTCCCTCCGGGACAGCACCCTACGAG. Amino acids: CAWSPSGTAPYE. The whole CDR3 protein reads CAWSPSGTAPYEQYF.

There are many counts of this clone. The read comes to an end 3 residues before the CDR3 does, leaving the germline J gene to fill in the end. V gene TRBV7-9 combines with J gene TRBJ1-1; a weak D match, TRBD1 (5 bases). This CDR3 is built from 12 residues. Trimming pared 7 bases from V and 6 bases from J, leaving 12 bases between. The germline V gene encodes CDR1 SEHNR and CDR2 FQNEAQ (reference sequence). The sequenced part of the CDR3 DNA is TGTGCCAGCATCAACCCGGGGGCTGAA. This translates into CASINPGAE. The full CDR3 sequence reads CASINPGAEAFF.

This clone was recorded many times. The junction and the germline gene differ at one end; a read error may be behind it. The missing CDR3 end, 3 residues past where the read stops, is filled in from the germline J gene. This chain links TRBV6-1 with TRBJ1-4; weak D call: TRBD1 (5 bases). The CDR3 runs to 15 residues. Germline loops: CDR1 MNHNS, CDR2 SASEGT. The DNA read from the CDR3 is TGTGCCAGCAGTCAAGCCAGGGCGGTGAATGAAAAA. Amino acids: CASSQARAVNEK. The entire CDR3 sequence reads CASSQARAVNEKLFF.

Turning to this clone: The read gets to within 3 residues of the CDR3 end, and the germline J gene fills in the rest. The chain uses TRBV11-2 and TRBJ1-1, with 10 nucleotides matching TRBD1. In germline, CDR1 is SGHAT, CDR2 FQNNGV. The V gene end was trimmed by 3 bases and the J gene end by 5 bases; junction bases not matched to a gene: 6. This CDR3 region has 15 residues. Partial CDR3 DNA: TGTGCCAGCAGCTTGACAGGGGGCAGCTATACTGAA. Protein sequence: CASSLTGGSYTE. The complete CDR3 sequence is CASSLTGGSYTEAFF.